The 16 T cell receptor beta chains below come from one sample, sequenced in a study of T cell repertoires in cytomegalovirus infection. From the reads, TCRdb called clonotypes with MiXCR, one entry per CDR3 protein. The sample has 250,000 to 300,000 distinct CDR3 sequences, over 20% seen once. The sequenced sample consisted of PBMCs. Every receptor here comes from a human donor in good health (CMV status not recorded). Some clones in this sample may be carry-over from other donors' samples.

This clonotype showed up just once. The chain links TRBV7-4 to TRBJ2-1, with TRBD1 identical over 8 bases. CDR1 is SGHVT and CDR2 is SQSDAQ in the germline V gene. This CDR3 contains 14 residues. Losses at the gene ends were 0 bases for V and 8 bases for J; bases not matched to a gene: 3. The CDR3 is CASSLAGQVDEQFF. Here the CDR3 DNA reads TGTGCCAGCAGCTTAGCGGGACAGGTAGATGAGCAGTTCTTC.

The chain carries TRBV7-4 and TRBJ2-5; 8 positions match TRBD2. After removal of 3 bases from V and 2 bases from J, the junction contained 11 bases not matched to a gene. The CDR3 consists of 17 residues. Germline V CDR1 and CDR2: SGHVT, SQSDAQ. The CDR3 spells CASSLGSVAGRQETQYF. In nucleotides, the CDR3 is TGTGCCAGCAGCTTGGGGTCAGTAGCGGGACGACAAGAGACCCAGTACTTC. Full variable domain (missing parts from reference TRBV7-4 and TRBJ2-5): GAGVSQSPRYKVAKRGRDVALRCDSISGHVTLYWYRQTLGQGSEVLTYSQSDAQRDKSGRPSGRFSAERPERSVSTLKIQRTEQGDSAVYLCASSLGSVAGRQETQYFGPGTRLLVL.

Written as DNA, the CDR3 is TGTGCCAGCAGCACCCCCGACAGGGGCTATCAGCCCCAGCATTTT. Its protein product is CASSTPDRGYQPQHF. The rearrangement links TRBV7-8 to TRBJ1-5; the match to TRBD1 covers 8 bases. The CDR3 has 15 amino acids. Germline V gene lookup returns CDR1 SGHVS and CDR2 FQNEAQ. Trimming cost V 5 bases and J 5 bases; bases outside gene matches: 8.

In its sample, this clonotype was seen once. The chain employs TRBV28 and TRBJ2-5, with D maybe TRBD2 (7 bases). Germline V lookup: CDR1 MDHEN, CDR2 SYDVKM. Trimming removed 6 bases from V and 5 bases from J, with 16 bases in between. The CDR3 totals 14 residues. Here the CDR3 reads CASRGGGVWETQYF. CDR3 sequence (DNA): TGTGCCAGCAGAGGGGGGGGCGTGTGGGAGACCCAGTACTTC.

CDR3 nucleotides: TGTGCCATTTCGGGACTCCAGAACACCGGGGAGCTGTTTTTT. Its translation is CAISGLQNTGELFF. The J gene is TRBJ2-2, the V gene TRBV19; a possible D gene is TRBD2 (6 bases). V was shortened by 10 bases and J by 1 base, with 13 bases between the two germline ends. Germline lookup yields CDR1 LNHDA and CDR2 SQIVND (reference sequence). This CDR3 spans 14 amino acids. The whole variable domain, remainder taken from reference TRBV19 and TRBJ2-2, is DGGITQSPKYLFRKEGQNVTLSCEQNLNHDAMYWYRQDPGQGLRLIYYSQIVNDFQKGDIAEGYSVSREKKESFPLTVTSAQKNPTAFYLCAISGLQNTGELFFGEGSRLTVL.

About this clonotype itself: A clone one base away is much larger, so this may be a read error. The chain has TRBV7-2 and TRBJ2-3; tentative D call: TRBD1 (5 bases). CDR1 is SGHTA and CDR2 is FQGNSA in the germline V gene. This CDR3 has 13 amino acids. For the CDR3, the DNA is TGTGTCAGCAGCTCCAGGGTACGGGATACGCAGTATTTT. Its translation is CVSSSRVRDTQYF.

The chain is built from TRBV28 and TRBJ1-1; D is unclear. Trimming shortened V by 1 base and J by 6 bases, and 12 bases separated the two germline ends. Germline V gene data show CDR1 as MDHEN and CDR2 as SYDVKM. This CDR3 region has 14 residues. The CDR3 spells CASSLYTQAAEAFF. The DNA of the CDR3 is TGTGCCAGCAGTTTATATACCCAGGCGGCTGAAGCTTTCTTT.

This clonotype was counted only a few times. This sequence joins TRBV6-5 and TRBJ2-6, with D perhaps assigned TRBD1 or TRBD2 (6 bases each). The CDR3 length is 16 residues. Between the trimmed V and J ends, which lost 2 bases and 2 bases, there was a span of 10 bases. The germline V gene encodes CDR1 MNHEY and CDR2 SVGAGI. CDR3 region: CASSYGRGAGANVLTF. CDR3 DNA: TGTGCCAGCAGTTACGGAAGGGGGGCTGGGGCCAACGTCCTGACTTTC.

In its sample, this clonotype was seen a few times. V usage is TRBV7-3 and J usage is TRBJ2-5, with a possible D match to TRBD1 (6 bases). V lost 3 bases to trimming and J lost 4 bases, with 9 bases between them. The V gene's germline CDR1 is SGHTA and CDR2 FQGTGA. The CDR3 sequence is 13 residues long. CDR3 in amino acids: CASSFSTGETQYF. The CDR3 nucleotides read TGTGCCAGCAGCTTCTCGACAGGAGAGACCCAGTACTTC.

This clonotype was counted many times. The V and J genes are TRBV10-3 and TRBJ1-5; D is ambiguous. The V gene lost 3 bases and the J gene lost 3 bases, with 9 bases spanning the gap. Germline V gives CDR1 ENHRY, CDR2 SYGVKD. CDR3 length equals 14 residues. CDR3 sequence: CAISESRDNQPQHF. In nucleotides, the CDR3 is TGTGCCATCAGTGAATCCAGAGACAATCAGCCCCAGCATTTT.

This clonotype came up a few times. The chain joins TRBV15 to TRBJ1-5; 10 bases align to TRBD1. Trimming cost V 5 bases and J 4 bases; bases outside gene matches: 5. Germline V gives CDR1 LNHNV, CDR2 YYDKDF (reference sequence). This CDR3 is built from 15 residues. CDR3 sequence (DNA): TGTGCCACCAGCTCCGACAGGGGGCATAATCAGCCCCAGCATTTT. Protein sequence: CATSSDRGHNQPQHF. The entire variable domain, with the rest obtained from reference TRBV15 and TRBJ1-5, is as follows: DAMVIQNPRYQVTQFGKPVTLSCSQTLNHNVMYWYQQKSSQAPKLLFHYYDKDFNNEADTPDNFQSRRPNTSFCFLDIRSPGLGDTAMYLCATSSDRGHNQPQHFGDGTRLSIL.

The rearrangement uses TRBV12-3 or TRBV12-4 and TRBJ1-2; D is perhaps TRBD1 (6 bases). Trimming left V 4 bases short and J 6 bases short, with 18 bases between. The CDR3 consists of 15 residues. CDR3 sequence (DNA): TGTGCCAGCAGTTATCTGCAGGGGCGATCGGATGGCTACACCTTC. Its translation: CASSYLQGRSDGYTF.

In its sample, this clonotype was seen a few times. This chain connects TRBV12-5 to TRBJ2-3, with a tentative D call TRBD2 (5 bases). Germline assignment: CDR1 LGHNT and CDR2 FRNRAP. The V and J ends lost 0 bases and 0 bases respectively, with 16 bases between them. CDR3 length equals 18 residues. CDR3 nucleotide sequence: TGTGCTAGTGGTTTGGTACCGGACGGCCGGACTAGCACAGATACGCAGTATTTT. Translating it yields CASGLVPDGRTSTDTQYF.

This clonotype has at least ten counts. V gene TRBV2 combines with J gene TRBJ2-3; TRBD2 might be the D (6 bases). V dropped 7 bases and J dropped 6 bases, with 14 bases sitting between them. Germline-derived CDR1 and CDR2 are SNHLY and FYNNEI. This CDR3 comprises 13 residues. The CDR3 protein is CASNGGLWDTQYF. The CDR3 DNA reads TGTGCCAGCAACGGGGGTTTGTGGGATACGCAGTATTTT.

This clonotype was picked up a small number of times. The chain recombines TRBV15 with TRBJ2-5; TRBD2 is a possible D gene (5 bases). Germline lookup yields CDR1 LNHNV and CDR2 YYDKDF (reference sequence). The CDR3 runs to 15 residues. Trimming shortened V by 0 bases and J by 7 bases, and 15 bases separated the two germline ends. In nucleotides, the CDR3 is TGTGCCACCAGCAGAGATCGAGAGGCCGAGGGGACCCAGTACTTC. Protein sequence: CATSRDREAEGTQYF.

The chain has TRBV5-1 and TRBJ2-1, with D tentatively TRBD1 or TRBD2 (5 bases each). Trimming cost V 4 bases and J 8 bases, with 16 bases left between them. CDR3 length: 14 amino acids. CDR1 and CDR2 from the germline V gene are SGHRS and YFSETQ. The CDR3 here is CASSPTAGADEQFF. The CDR3 DNA reads TGCGCCAGCAGCCCAACTGCCGGGGCGGATGAGCAGTTCTTC. Full variable domain (missing parts from reference TRBV5-1 and TRBJ2-1): KAGVTQTPRYLIKTRGQQVTLSCSPISGHRSVSWYQQTPGQGLQFLFEYFSETQRNKGNFPGRFSGRQFSNSRSEMNVSTLELGDSALYLCASSPTAGADEQFFGPGTRLTVL.